The entry below gives a single T cell receptor (beta chain) sequence along with its context. The sample belongs to a study of control samples from healthy donors and cancer patients. This CDR3 has 15 amino acids. CDR1 is LNHDA, CDR2 SQIVND, per germline (reference sequence). After removal of 7 bases from V and 0 bases from J, the junction contained 6 bases not matched to a gene. The table came from immunoSEQ multiplex PCR; TCRdb's copy has only in-frame clones and leaves some out. The sample lists 100,000 to 150,000 clones; about 93% were seen once. The source is a man aged 18 to 29 in good health. The V and J genes are TRBV19 and TRBJ2-4, with TRBD2 matching over 7 bases. Sequencing used blood. The CDR3 DNA reads TGTGCCAGTAAGGGCGGGGGTCTAGCCAAAAACATTCAGTACTTC. Translating gives CASKGGGLAKNIQYF.